Following are 29 T cell receptor beta chains from one sample sequenced in a study of blood T cell repertoires in COVID-19. Method: immunoSEQ multiplex PCR; TCRdb's copy keeps in-frame clones and lacks some. Of some 380,000 clones in the sample, roughly four fifths were seen once. The sequenced material came from peripheral blood. The receptor set was obtained from a human donor with acute or convalescent COVID-19. The donor label of this sample is uncertain.

The chain has TRBV18 and TRBJ1-2; possible D gene TRBD1, 6 bases. V lost 3 bases and J lost 7, with 15 bases in between. The germline V gene has CDR1 KGHSH and CDR2 LQKENI. The CDR3 has 14 residues. The CDR3 sequence: CASSPRRGGSGYTF. The CDR3 nucleotides are TGTGCCAGCTCACCCCGCAGGGGCGGGAGTGGCTACACCTTC.

CDR3 coding DNA: TGTGCCAGCAGTGATGGTTTTAATCAGGGTGGTGAGCAGTTCTTC. Translation: CASSDGFNQGGEQFF. The rearrangement uses TRBV2 and TRBJ2-1; D perhaps matches TRBD1 (5 bases). The CDR3 spans 15 residues. Germline V lookup: CDR1 SNHLY, CDR2 FYNNEI. With 3 bases removed from V and 9 bases from J, the gap between germline ends came to 18 bases. Variable domain in full (rest from reference TRBV2 and TRBJ2-1): EPEVTQTPSHQVTQMGQEVILRCVPISNHLYFYWYRQILGQKVEFLVSFYNNEISEKSEIFDDQFSVERPDGSNFTLKIRSTKLEDSAMYFCASSDGFNQGGEQFFGPGTRLTVL.

This chain connects TRBV28 to TRBJ1-6; TRBD1 is a possible D gene (5 bases). Germline CDR1 and CDR2: MDHEN and SYDVKM. The V gene lost 8 bases and the J gene lost 4 bases, with 18 bases spanning the gap. The CDR3 has 16 amino acids. This CDR3 reads CASLVGGGEYNSPLHF. DNA of the CDR3: TGTGCCAGCCTAGTTGGGGGAGGGGAGTATAATTCACCCCTCCACTTT.

The chain combines TRBV20-1 with TRBJ1-4; weak D call: TRBD1 (5 bases). Germline V CDR1 and CDR2: DFQATT, SNEGSKA (reference sequence). Trimming left V 0 bases short and J 14 bases short, with 10 bases between. This CDR3 has 11 residues. CDR3 region: CSARDVKGLFF. Here the CDR3 DNA reads TGCAGTGCTAGAGATGTAAAGGGGCTGTTTTTT.

The chain combines TRBV11-2 with TRBJ1-2; 7 bases align to TRBD1. The trim removed 6 bases at V and 7 bases at J, leaving 8 bases unmatched. The CDR3 is 13 amino acids. Germline CDR1 SGHAT, CDR2 FQNNGV. CDR3 sequence: CASSYDRAGGYTF. The DNA for the CDR3 is TGTGCCAGCAGTTACGACAGGGCGGGTGGCTACACCTTC.

The chain combines TRBV12-5 with TRBJ2-3, with unresolved D. The CDR3 runs 16 residues. Germline V lookup: CDR1 LGHNT, CDR2 FRNRAP. V lost 2 bases to trimming and J lost 3 bases, with 15 bases between them. The CDR3 loop is CASGLRRAGETDTQYF. CDR3 coding DNA: TGTGCTAGTGGTTTGAGAAGAGCAGGTGAGACAGATACGCAGTATTTT.

The rearrangement joins TRBV29-1 to TRBJ2-1; D is unresolved. Germline V gene data show CDR1 as SQVTM and CDR2 as ANQGSEA. V was cut by 1 base and J by 9 bases, with 7 bases left in between. The CDR3 spans 11 residues. CDR3 nucleotides: TGCAGCGTTGAAGTCGGTAGTGAGCAGTTCTTC. This gives the protein CSVEVGSEQFF.

The chain has TRBV13 and TRBJ2-7; 7 positions agree with TRBD1. The germline V gene has CDR1 PRHDT and CDR2 FYEKMQ (reference sequence). The CDR3 has 12 residues. Trimming cost V 6 bases and J 6 bases; bases outside gene matches: 5. The chain's CDR3 is CASRFRQGEQYF. In nucleotides, the CDR3 is TGTGCCAGCAGATTTAGACAGGGCGAGCAGTACTTC.

The V gene is TRBV12-3 or TRBV12-4, the J gene TRBJ1-5, with no clear D. The CDR3 consists of 13 residues. V was shortened by 7 bases and J by 4 bases, with 11 bases between the two germline ends. The CDR3 sequence: CASKEQSNQPQHF. CDR3 nucleotides: TGTGCCAGCAAGGAACAGTCGAATCAGCCCCAGCATTTT.

The chain carries TRBV5-1 and TRBJ2-2; maybe TRBD1 (6 bases). The CDR3 is 13 amino acids. V lost 4 bases to trimming and J lost 6 bases, with 10 bases between them. Germline V gene lookup returns CDR1 SGHRS and CDR2 YFSETQ. CDR3: CASSLQGSGELFF. CDR3 bases: TGCGCCAGCAGCCTACAGGGTTCCGGGGAGCTGTTTTTT. The whole variable domain, filled in from reference TRBV5-1 and TRBJ2-2, reads KAGVTQTPRYLIKTRGQQVTLSCSPISGHRSVSWYQQTPGQGLQFLFEYFSETQRNKGNFPGRFSGRQFSNSRSEMNVSTLELGDSALYLCASSLQGSGELFFGEGSRLTVL.

This chain links TRBV19 with TRBJ2-5; 8 nucleotides line up with TRBD2. The CDR3 totals 17 residues. Germline assignment: CDR1 LNHDA and CDR2 SQIVND (reference sequence). Trimming took 3 bases from V and 2 from J; bases not matched to a gene: 11. The CDR3 reads CASSMIGRGRSQETQYF. The CDR3 DNA follows: TGTGCCAGTAGTATGATCGGGAGGGGCAGGTCACAAGAGACCCAGTACTTC. Combining the CDR3 with reference TRBV19 and TRBJ2-5 gives the whole variable domain DGGITQSPKYLFRKEGQNVTLSCEQNLNHDAMYWYRQDPGQGLRLIYYSQIVNDFQKGDIAEGYSVSREKKESFPLTVTSAQKNPTAFYLCASSMIGRGRSQETQYFGPGTRLLVL.

The genes are TRBV18 and TRBJ1-1; perhaps TRBD1 as D (6 bases). With 4 bases removed from V and 4 bases from J, the gap between germline ends came to 16 bases. Germline loops: CDR1 KGHSH, CDR2 LQKENI. The CDR3 loop spans 15 amino acids. For the CDR3, the DNA is TGTGCCAGCTCACGGATAACAGGGAGGGGCACTGAAGCTTTCTTT. Its protein product is CASSRITGRGTEAFF. The entire variable domain, with the rest obtained from reference TRBV18 and TRBJ1-1, is as follows: NAGVMQNPRHLVRRRGQEARLRCSPMKGHSHVYWYRQLPEEGLKFMVYLQKENIIDESGMPKERFSAEFPKEGPSILRIQQVVRGDSAAYFCASSRITGRGTEAFFGQGTRLTVV.

The chain links TRBV2 to TRBJ2-7; possible D gene TRBD1, 6 bases. V was shortened by 2 bases and J by 7 bases, with 12 bases between the two germline ends. Germline-derived CDR1 and CDR2 are SNHLY and FYNNEI. This CDR3 has 13 amino acids. The CDR3 DNA sequence: TGTGCCAGCAGTGAATCAGGGGTTCGGGAGCAGTACTTC. The encoded protein is CASSESGVREQYF.

Worth noting for this clone: Other DNA sequences of this sample code for an identical CDR3. V usage is TRBV3-1 (or the pseudogene TRBV3-2) and J usage is TRBJ1-2; 10 nucleotides match TRBD1. With V trimmed by 4 bases and J by 5 bases, 1 base remained unmatched. Germline V gene lookup returns CDR1 LGHDT and CDR2 YNNKEL (reference sequence). The length of the CDR3 is 13 residues. The CDR3: CASSRQGAYGYTF. The CDR3 region has the DNA TGTGCCAGCAGCCGACAGGGGGCGTATGGCTACACCTTC.

V is TRBV2 and J is TRBJ2-7; 14 positions match TRBD2. This CDR3 spans 18 amino acids. The germline gives CDR1 SNHLY, CDR2 FYNNEI. With V trimmed by 5 bases and J by 1 base, 10 bases remained unmatched. CDR3 DNA: TGTGCCAGCAGTTCTACGTATGGGACTAGCGGGGGATCCTACGAGCAGTACTTC. Translating gives CASSSTYGTSGGSYEQYF.

V and J are TRBV6-5 and TRBJ1-1; a weak D match, TRBD1 (5 bases). The CDR3 runs to 12 residues. Germline V gives CDR1 MNHEY, CDR2 SVGAGI. Trimming removed 0 bases from V and 12 bases from J, with 11 bases in between. The CDR3 nucleotides read TGTGCCAGCAGTTACTCTCTGGGGGGGACTTTCTTT. This sequence encodes CASSYSLGGTFF.

This chain links TRBV25-1 with TRBJ1-2; a possible D gene is TRBD1 (6 bases). Germline CDR1 MGHDK, CDR2 SYGVNS. Trimming took off 8 bases at V and 5 bases at J, with 15 bases between the two ends. This CDR3 spans 13 amino acids. CDR3: CASGDINEYGYTF. As DNA, the CDR3 is TGTGCCAGCGGGGACATTAATGAGTATGGCTACACCTTC.

The chain carries TRBV18 and TRBJ1-3; D remains ambiguous. The CDR3 length is 14 residues. CDR1 and CDR2 from the germline V gene are KGHSH and LQKENI. The V end was cut by 6 bases, the J end by 0 bases, with 9 bases between. The CDR3 here is CASSEFDSGNTIYF. Here the CDR3 DNA reads TGTGCCAGCTCTGAGTTTGACTCTGGAAACACCATATATTTT.

The V and J genes are TRBV6-5 and TRBJ2-2; 9 nucleotides match TRBD1. Germline CDR1 and CDR2: MNHEY and SVGAGI. The CDR3 loop spans 15 amino acids. J was trimmed by 6 bases and V by 2 bases; bases with no gene match: 4. The CDR3 sequence: CASSYEGQGSGELFF. CDR3 in DNA: TGTGCCAGCAGTTACGAAGGACAGGGGTCCGGGGAGCTGTTTTTT.

The chain employs TRBV2 and TRBJ2-7; TRBD2 might be the D (5 bases). V lost 7 bases and J 4 bases, leaving 8 bases between the germline ends. The germline CDR1 and CDR2 sequences are SNHLY and FYNNEI. This CDR3 has 11 residues. The CDR3 DNA sequence: TGTGCCAGCAAGAGGGAGTACGAGCAGTACTTC. Translated, it gives CASKREYEQYF.

The CDR3 DNA reads as TGTGCCAGCAGACACAGGACGGCGTTTGGCTACACCTTC. Translation: CASRHRTAFGYTF. The genes are TRBV28 and TRBJ1-2; a possible D gene is TRBD1 (5 bases). This CDR3 region has 13 residues. V dropped 6 bases and J dropped 7 bases, with 15 bases sitting between them. Germline V gene lookup returns CDR1 MDHEN and CDR2 SYDVKM.

A single count supports this clone. The chain uses TRBV7-2 and TRBJ2-7; no reliable D call. The CDR3 covers 14 residues. Between the trimmed V and J ends, which lost 2 bases and 0 bases, there was a span of 8 bases. Germline V CDR1 and CDR2: SGHTA, FQGNSA. CDR3 amino acids: CASSLQRSSYEQYF. CDR3 DNA: TGTGCCAGCAGCTTACAAAGGAGCTCCTACGAGCAGTACTTC.

V and J are TRBV10-3 and TRBJ2-7, with TRBD2 matching over 11 bases. The germline V gene encodes CDR1 ENHRY and CDR2 SYGVKD. V lost 6 bases and J lost 2; bases outside the gene matches: 6. The CDR3 is 15 amino acids. The CDR3 bases are TGTGCCATCAGCCCTTCGACTAGCGGGGCCTACGAGCAGTACTTC. Its protein product is CAISPSTSGAYEQYF.

On this clone: This CDR3 is also generated by other DNA sequences in the sample. This chain links TRBV5-4 with TRBJ2-6; 7 nucleotides line up with TRBD1. CDR3 length equals 15 residues. CDR1 is SGHNT, CDR2 YYREEE, per germline (reference sequence). The ends lost 4 bases at V and 2 bases at J; junction bases unmatched: 3. CDR3 nucleotides: TGTGCCAGCAGCCTACAGGGGACTGGGGCCAACGTCCTGACTTTC. Translated: CASSLQGTGANVLTF.

The CDR3 reads CASSLVFTETGELFF. The CDR3, as DNA: TGTGCCAGCAGTTTAGTCTTTACTGAGACCGGGGAGCTGTTTTTT. The rearrangement uses TRBV27 and TRBJ2-2; D gene uncertain. V lost 2 bases and J lost 5, with 12 bases in between. This CDR3 comprises 15 residues. The germline CDR1 and CDR2 sequences are MNHEY and SMNVEV (reference sequence).

V usage is TRBV2 and J usage is TRBJ2-5; the D gene is possibly TRBD2 (6 bases). This CDR3 is 12 amino acids long. V was cut by 4 bases and J by 3 bases, with 6 bases left in between. The germline V gene has CDR1 SNHLY and CDR2 FYNNEI. DNA for the CDR3: TGTGCCAGCAGTGGGGGGGAAGAGACCCAGTACTTC. This sequence encodes CASSGGEETQYF. The full variable domain, completed using reference TRBV2 and TRBJ2-5, is EPEVTQTPSHQVTQMGQEVILRCVPISNHLYFYWYRQILGQKVEFLVSFYNNEISEKSEIFDDQFSVERPDGSNFTLKIRSTKLEDSAMYFCASSGGEETQYFGPGTRLLVL.

The chain couples TRBV19 to TRBJ1-5; D might be TRBD1 (5 bases). The CDR3 is made up of 13 amino acids. Germline V gene lookup returns CDR1 LNHDA and CDR2 SQIVND (reference sequence). The V end was cut by 5 bases, the J end by 5 bases, with 10 bases between. CDR3 bases: TGTGCCAGTAGTGACAGTAGACATCAGCCCCAGCATTTT. Protein product: CASSDSRHQPQHF. The full variable domain, with the rest looked up from reference TRBV19 and TRBJ1-5, is DGGITQSPKYLFRKEGQNVTLSCEQNLNHDAMYWYRQDPGQGLRLIYYSQIVNDFQKGDIAEGYSVSREKKESFPLTVTSAQKNPTAFYLCASSDSRHQPQHFGDGTRLSIL.

V gene TRBV2 combines with J gene TRBJ2-7; tentative D call: TRBD1 (6 bases). Germline CDR1 reads SNHLY; CDR2 reads FYNNEI. The V and J ends lost 6 bases and 0 bases respectively, with 12 bases between them. The CDR3 is 14 amino acids. In nucleotides, the CDR3 is TGTGCCAGCAGAGACAGGTTTCCCTCCTACGAGCAGTACTTC. This sequence encodes CASRDRFPSYEQYF.

This chain uses TRBV15 with TRBJ1-2, with a weak D call TRBD1 (5 bases). V dropped 1 base and J dropped 4 bases, with 13 bases sitting between them. The CDR3 runs to 15 residues. CDR1 and CDR2 from the germline V gene are LNHNV and YYDKDF (reference sequence). CDR3 sequence (DNA): TGTGCCACCAGCAGAGGCGGGACGGCCGCCTATGGCTACACCTTC. This encodes CATSRGGTAAYGYTF.